Listed here are 14 T cell receptor beta chains from one sample, sequenced in a study of shared clonotypes between healthy human individuals. The table came from immunoSEQ multiplex PCR; TCRdb's copy has only in-frame clones and leaves some out. The sample yields about 990,000 clones, around three quarters seen once. Sequences were obtained from memory CD4+ T cells from PBMCs. Subset defined: CD45RA-negative fraction. Receptors originate from a man aged 18 to 35 in good health. Some clones in this sample may be carry-over from other donors' samples.

Many counts were recorded for this clone. The chain recombines TRBV6-4 with TRBJ2-3; perhaps D is TRBD1 or TRBD2 (6 bases each). Germline CDR1 is MRHNA and CDR2 is SNTAGT. The CDR3 spans 14 residues. The V end was cut by 0 bases, the J end by 4 bases, with 8 bases between. In DNA, the CDR3 is TGTGCCAGCAGTGACTCGGGGGGCGCAGATACGCAGTATTTT. It encodes CASSDSGGADTQYF.

This clone has at least ten counts. At the DNA level, this CDR3 is encoded by other sequences in the same sample as well. V is TRBV18 and J is TRBJ1-2; the D is unclear. Germline V CDR1 and CDR2: KGHSH, LQKENI. The CDR3 runs to 12 residues. Trimming pared 9 bases from V and 8 bases from J, leaving 16 bases between. CDR3: CASSREANGYTF. The CDR3 bases are TGTGCCAGTTCCCGGGAAGCAAACGGCTACACCTTC.

The J gene is TRBJ2-3, the V gene TRBV4-1; the match to TRBD2 covers 9 bases. This CDR3 is built from 16 residues. Germline assignment: CDR1 MGHRA and CDR2 YSYEKL. Trimming cost V 0 bases and J 5 bases; bases outside gene matches: 6. The CDR3 DNA follows: TGCGCCAGCAGCCAAGATATGGCGGGAGGGGTAGATACGCAGTATTTT. It translates to CASSQDMAGGVDTQYF.

This sequence joins TRBV7-2 and TRBJ1-2; 7 bases agree with TRBD1. With V trimmed by 2 bases and J by 0 bases, 9 bases remained unmatched. The germline V gene encodes CDR1 SGHTA and CDR2 FQGNSA. The length of the CDR3 is 17 residues. CDR3 sequence (DNA): TGTGCCAGCAGCTTATTTGGACAGGCGCTAGCTAACTATGGCTACACCTTC. Its translation: CASSLFGQALANYGYTF.

The J gene is TRBJ2-1, the V gene TRBV28; 10 bases map to TRBD2. Germline values: CDR1 MDHEN, CDR2 SYDVKM. CDR3 size: 18 residues. Germline trimming cut 4 bases from V and 6 bases from J; bases unmatched to any gene: 15. The CDR3 DNA is TGTGCCAGCAGTTCTTGGGGGCTAGCGGGAGAAAAGGGCAATGAGCAGTTCTTC. This translates into CASSSWGLAGEKGNEQFF. The full variable domain, its missing parts supplied by reference TRBV28 and TRBJ2-1, is DVKVTQSSRYLVKRTGEKVFLECVQDMDHENMFWYRQDPGLGLRLIYFSYDVKMKEKGDIPEGYSVSREKKERFSLILESASTNQTSMYLCASSSWGLAGEKGNEQFFGPGTRLTVL.

The chain combines TRBV29-1 with TRBJ2-5; 7 nucleotides match TRBD1. The DNA end is more similar to TRBJ2-7, so the J call may be wrong. This CDR3 contains 13 residues. Germline V gives CDR1 SQVTM, CDR2 ANQGSEA. CDR3 nucleotides: TGCAGCGTTGAGGGGACAGAGGTCTACGAGCAGTACTTC. Protein: CSVEGTEVYEQYF.

Of note for this clone: The identical CDR3 is also encoded by other nucleotide sequences in the sample. The chain links TRBV19 to TRBJ2-5, with 9 bases lining up with TRBD1. Germline V gene data show CDR1 as LNHDA and CDR2 as SQIVND (reference sequence). The V segment lost 3 bases and the J segment 1 base; nucleotides outside the gene matches: 3. CDR3 length: 15 amino acids. For the CDR3, the DNA is TGTGCCAGTAGTATCGGGGACAGGGTCCAAGAGACCCAGTACTTC. The encoded protein is CASSIGDRVQETQYF.

V and J are TRBV29-1 and TRBJ1-2; 8 bases agree with TRBD1. This CDR3 comprises 13 residues. CDR1 and CDR2 from the germline V gene are SQVTM and ANQGSEA. V lost 3 bases and J lost 1; bases outside the gene matches: 1. CDR3 sequence reads: CSVDTGGNYGYTF. CDR3 DNA: TGCAGCGTTGATACAGGGGGTAACTATGGCTACACCTTC.

Remarks on this clone: Other DNA sequences in this specimen translate into the identical CDR3. The V and J genes are TRBV7-3 and TRBJ1-1; D is perhaps TRBD1 (5 bases). This CDR3 is built from 13 residues. Looked up from germline, CDR1 is SGHTA and CDR2 is FQGTGA. Deletions cut 5 bases from V and 3 bases from J, with 10 bases between. In DNA form, the CDR3 reads TGTGCCAGCAGCCCCCAAGGGGACACTGAAGCTTTCTTT. It specifies CASSPQGDTEAFF.

Concerning this clone: The germline gene is not matched at one end of the junction; a read error may be the cause. This chain uses TRBV27 with TRBJ2-7, with 10 bases fitting TRBD2. Germline lookup yields CDR1 MNHEY and CDR2 SMNVEV (reference sequence). CDR3 length: 16 amino acids. The CDR3 DNA sequence: TGTGCCGGCAGTTACGACCTAGCGGGAGCTTCCTACGAGCAGTACTTC. Protein: CAGSYDLAGASYEQYF.

The chain couples TRBV5-1 to TRBJ2-2; tentative D call: TRBD1 (6 bases). The V gene's germline CDR1 is SGHRS and CDR2 YFSETQ. The length of the CDR3 is 15 residues. Trimming took 1 base from V and 2 from J, leaving 9 bases between them. As DNA, the CDR3 is TGCGCCAGCAGCTTGTGGACAGACAACACCGGGGAGCTGTTTTTT. Translation: CASSLWTDNTGELFF.

V is TRBV25-1 and J is TRBJ1-4; TRBD1 aligns across 7 bases. Trimming removed 4 bases from V and 8 bases from J; junction bases left unmatched: 7. CDR3 length equals 14 residues. Germline V lookup: CDR1 MGHDK, CDR2 SYGVNS. The CDR3 spells CASSGVGGWEKLFF. The CDR3 nucleotides are TGTGCCAGCAGTGGAGTAGGGGGCTGGGAAAAACTGTTTTTT. Together with reference TRBV25-1 and TRBJ1-4, the CDR3 gives the full variable domain: EADIYQTPRYLVIGTGKKITLECSQTMGHDKMYWYQQDPGMELHLIHYSYGVNSTEKGDLSSESTVSRIRTEHFPLTLESARPSHTSQYLCASSGVGGWEKLFFGSGTQLSVL.

The chain is built from TRBV5-5 and TRBJ2-1; D is ambiguous. The CDR3 has 14 residues. Trimming removed 1 base at V and 8 bases at J, with 13 bases between. Per germline, CDR1 SGHKS and CDR2 YYEKEE (reference sequence). The CDR3 loop reads CASSLIRVMDEQFF. The CDR3 DNA reads TGTGCCAGCAGCTTGATAAGGGTGATGGATGAGCAGTTCTTC.

CDR3 DNA: TGTGCCAGCAGCTTGGGGCAGCTAGACTACAATGAGCAGTTCTTC. It encodes CASSLGQLDYNEQFF. The genes are TRBV5-6 and TRBJ2-1; D is undetermined. Trimming cost V 0 bases and J 3 bases, with 10 bases left between them. This CDR3 spans 15 amino acids. Per germline, CDR1 SGHDT and CDR2 YYEEEE.